The following is a T cell receptor beta chain sequence with its context. No cognate antigen has been identified for it. No base quality values were provided; no much bigger clone lies one nucleotide off. Library construction relied on the immunoSEQ multiplex PCR assay. TCRdb stores this immuneACCESS table with in-frame sequences only. Part of the clones is absent; in the studies checked, under half of the shortfall reflects unresolved V genes, and no reason is known for the rest. In all, the sample holds some 80,000 clones, and about 92% of those were seen once. The ten largest clones capture approximately 0.37% of the sample. This specimen comes from a study of technical replicates of blood from several donors (dated by TCRdb to 2017 to 2019). V drops 6 bases and J drops 7 bases, leaving 15 bases in between. The germline V gene (reference sequence) gives CDR1 as MNHNY and CDR2 as SVGAGI. CDR3 length: 14 amino acids, cysteine to phenylalanine. Here the CDR3 DNA is all that survives: 42 bases in frame from base 1.

Here the chain combines TRBV6-6 and TRBJ1-4; TRBD1 could be the D gene, as 6 bases match. What was sequenced was T cells isolated from PBMCs. The receptor was isolated from a human donor in good health. In nucleotides, the sequence is TGTGCCAGCAGCTTCCAGGGGCTCGGTGAAAAACTGTTTTTT. This encodes CASSFQGLGEKLFF.